The clone carrying this T cell receptor (beta chain) was observed a few times. Both 60 Vbeta primers and 13 Jbeta primers went into the PCR. This table comes from immunoSEQ multiplex PCR, and its TCRdb copy is limited to in-frame clones, with some not included. The sample records roughly 150,000 clones, about 85% being singletons. These data originate in a study of cytomegalovirus exposure and HLA in healthy donors. The germline V and J ends were trimmed by 4 bases and 4 bases, with 16 bases remaining between them. Germline V gives CDR1 MGHDK, CDR2 SYGVNS. CDR3 length: 15 amino acids. The chain employs TRBV25-1 and TRBJ1-1; D is uncertain. The specimen sequenced was PBMCs. This TCR came from a boy between 2 and 10 years old in good health and CMV-seronegative. CDR3 loop: CASSGVGGEGTEAFF. The CDR3 bases are TGTGCCAGCAGTGGGGTCGGTGGGGAGGGCACTGAAGCTTTCTTT. Using reference TRBV25-1 and TRBJ1-1 for the parts outside the CDR3, the full variable domain is EADIYQTPRYLVIGTGKKITLECSQTMGHDKMYWYQQDPGMELHLIHYSYGVNSTEKGDLSSESTVSRIRTEHFPLTLESARPSHTSQYLCASSGVGGEGTEAFFGQGTRLTVV.